This T cell receptor (beta chain) stems from a study of cytomegalovirus exposure and HLA in healthy donors. Study-level findings and limits: It was reported that the classifier diagnosed cytomegalovirus status with high specificity and sensitivity in both the original and validation cohorts. A prior analysis recorded that most TCR beta V segments were productive about 87% or about 30% of the time.

As regards this clone: Its antigen is still unknown.

Both 60 Vbeta primers and 13 Jbeta primers went into the PCR. Some clones are missing from TCRdb's copy, which holds only in-frame ones; the method was immunoSEQ multiplex PCR. The data contain around 170,000 clones, around 85% of them singletons. Trimming removed 6 bases at V and 5 bases at J, with 8 bases between. This CDR3 has 13 residues. Germline lookup yields CDR1 MNHEY and CDR2 SMNVEV (reference sequence). Sequencing input: PBMCs. The rearrangement uses TRBV27 and TRBJ1-6, with D uncertain. The sequence came from a man aged 45-65 years in good health and CMV-seronegative. In nucleotides, the CDR3 is TGTGCCAGCAGCGAGTTTAATAATTCACCCCTCCACTTT. Translation: CASSEFNNSPLHF.